This T cell receptor beta chain was sequenced for a study of blood T cells in healthy people across ages. Study results and caveats: When one million T cells were used, diversity estimates were thought to be underestimates.

V gave up 2 bases and J gave up 6 bases, with 15 bases separating them. Germline CDR1 reads SNHLY; CDR2 reads FYNNEI. The CDR3 has 15 amino acids. Primed by a sample-barcoded 5' primer and a J-beta primer mix, a second PCR proceeded for roughly 7 to 11 cycles. Every single cDNA molecule received a tag from a template-switch adaptor with 12 random nucleotides. All samples gave at least 3 million CDR3-containing paired-end reads. From the 5' RACE reads, TCRdb called clonotypes with MiXCR, one entry per CDR3 protein. The data show some 1.1 million distinct CDR3 sequences, around two fifths seen once. A remark on this clonotype: As yet, its antigen is unknown.

This chain connects TRBV2 to TRBJ2-3; D is unresolved. This TCR derives from a man younger than 30 in good health. The sequencing sample was made of blood. In DNA form, the CDR3 reads TGTGCCAGCAGTGAAAAAACACGGTACTTGGATACGCAGTATTTT. Translated: CASSEKTRYLDTQYF.